The clone carrying this T cell receptor beta chain was picked up one time. Germline-derived CDR1 and CDR2 are SQVTM and ANQGSEA. V was trimmed by 5 bases and J by 2 bases, leaving 13 bases between them. The CDR3 totals 14 residues. The sample is drawn from a study of cytomegalovirus exposure and HLA in healthy donors. This PCR relied on a set of 60 Vbeta primers and 13 Jbeta primers. The protocol was immunoSEQ multiplex PCR, while the TCRdb copy is restricted to in-frame clones and leaves out a portion. The sample has 150,000 or so clones, 60% to 80% seen once. Input material: PBMCs. This chain joins TRBV29-1 and TRBJ2-4; D remains ambiguous. This clonotype originated in a male donor in good health and CMV-seronegative. The CDR3 spells CSVRVALTKNIQYF. DNA of the CDR3: TGCAGCGTTCGGGTTGCACTAACCAAAAACATTCAGTACTTC.